This TCR beta chain was obtained from a study of T cell responses to AZD1222 COVID-19 vaccine (dated by TCRdb to the early 2020s). At the level of the whole study: Because spike-specific TCR depth and breadth did not differ between the two schedules, AZD1222 recipients who got a second dose at roughly 4 weeks were pooled with those who got a second dose at roughly 12 weeks. TCR sequencing covered over 230 trial participants: nearly 210 given two doses of AZD1222 and approximately 26 given two doses of MenACWY control vaccine. Trial participants were enrolled by age into 18-55, 56-69 and 70-plus year subgroups, with roughly 160, 29 and 62 TCR-sequenced participants respectively. The investigation overall reported the following: The 56-69-year group was small, and its depth increase did not reach significance, likely because of low power. Conclusions about previously exposed vaccinees are limited because only six or seven AZD1222 recipients were SARS-CoV-2 seropositive at baseline. Nearly half of unique spike-specific TCRs reportedly recognized epitopes outside regions mutated in the B.1.351 and B.1.1.7 variants. The whole spike protein was spanned by vaccine-associated CD4 TCRs, and dominant responses were seen in regions 160-218 and 743-854. After two AZD1222 doses, both the breadth and the depth of spike-specific TCRs were significantly higher than at day 0 and than in MenACWY recipients. Because no day 14 peak-response samples were available, the repertoires could be characterized only after the peak T cell response. Most participants were white British and females outnumbered males, and the authors suggested that clonal diversity may have been underestimated.

From the germline V gene, CDR1 is SGHVS and CDR2 is FQNEAQ. The CDR3 contains 13 residues, cysteine and phenylalanine counted. Only the CDR3 part of the read is kept: 39 bases, read in frame from the first base. V and J lose 2 bases and 8 bases, and a span of 9 bases separates them. The CDR3 regions of human TCRbeta chains were analyzed by immunosequencing. On the authors' methods: Repertoire TCRs were matched against a reference library of SARS-CoV-2-specific TCRs generated with the MIRA antigen-specificity platform. Breadth meant the fraction of unique TCRs that were SARS-CoV-2-associated, whereas depth meant the fraction of total T cells that were SARS-CoV-2-associated. Using the MIRA data, each spike-specific TCR was mapped to the spike region that the TCR reacts to and placed in a CD4 or CD8 class. Log10-transformed breadth and depth values were compared by one-way ANOVA with Sidak's multiple comparisons tests. TCRdb's version of the immuneACCESS table is confined to in-frame rearrangements and falls short of the full clone set. An unresolved V gene accounts for under half of the shortfall where checked; the remainder is of unknown origin. Clone size and the V and J calls come from that table; the DNA yielded D and trimming. Here the sample has some 180,000 clones; roughly 92% occur a single time. Approximately 1.4% of the sample comes from the top ten.

What the time point label conveys for this sample: baseline before first vaccination. Vaccinee samples were obtained from the UK trials COV001 and COV002, which included a single-blind randomized controlled phase 2/3 trial of AZD1222 (ChAdOx1 nCoV-19) in healthy adults. For TCRbeta chain sequencing, PBMC samples from trial participants were taken at day 0 and at day 28 after the second dose. A note on this clone: Its antigen is unknown. The input lacks base qualities; no much larger clone sits a single base away.

The sequence is built from TRBV7-8 and TRBJ1-4; the D gene identity is not certain. The sample here was peripheral blood, taken on day 0 of AZD1222 vaccination. This clonotype was obtained from an adult in good health. At the DNA level, the sequence is TGTGCCAGCAGCTTAACAGTCAGGGAAAAACTGTTTTTT. This encodes CASSLTVREKLFF.